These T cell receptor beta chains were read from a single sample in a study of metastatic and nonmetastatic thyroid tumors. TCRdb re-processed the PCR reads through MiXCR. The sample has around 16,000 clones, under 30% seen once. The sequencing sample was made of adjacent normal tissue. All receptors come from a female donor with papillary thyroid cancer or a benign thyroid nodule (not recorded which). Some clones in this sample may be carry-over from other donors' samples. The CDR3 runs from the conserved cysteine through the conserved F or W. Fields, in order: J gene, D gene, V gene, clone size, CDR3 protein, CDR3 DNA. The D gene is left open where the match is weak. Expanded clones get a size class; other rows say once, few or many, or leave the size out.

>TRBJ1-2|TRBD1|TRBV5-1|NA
CASSPGTGGGYTF
TGCGCCAGCAGCCCTGGGACAGGTGGTGGCTACACCTTC
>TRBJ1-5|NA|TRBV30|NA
CAWSEDSGQPQHF
TGTGCCTGGAGTGAGGACTCTGGCCAGCCCCAGCATTTT
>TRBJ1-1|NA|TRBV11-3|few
CASSARTGEAFF
TGTGCCAGCAGCGCCCGAACAGGGGAAGCTTTCTTT
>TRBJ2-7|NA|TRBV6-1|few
CASSDFGRRAYEQYF
TGTGCCAGCAGTGATTTTGGGCGGAGGGCCTACGAGCAGTACTTC
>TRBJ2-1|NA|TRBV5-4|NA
CASSLAGFSEQFF
TGTGCCAGCAGCTTGGCAGGGTTTAGTGAGCAGTTCTTC
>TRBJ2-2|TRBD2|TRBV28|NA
CASSSLAEGITGELFF
TGTGCCAGCAGCAGTCTAGCGGAAGGGATTACCGGGGAGCTGTTTTTT
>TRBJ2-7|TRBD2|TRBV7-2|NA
CASSPGLGSEQYF
TGTGCCAGCAGCCCGGGACTAGGTTCCGAGCAGTACTTC
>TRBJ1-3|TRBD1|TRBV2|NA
CASSLVDRAGNTIYF
TGTGCCAGCAGCTTAGTGGACAGGGCTGGAAACACCATATATTTT
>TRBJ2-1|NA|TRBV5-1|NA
CASSLGDSYYNEQFF
TGCGCCAGCAGCTTGGGGGACTCCTACTACAATGAGCAGTTCTTC
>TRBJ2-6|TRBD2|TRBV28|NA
CASSFSGGPANVLTF
TGTGCCAGCAGTTTTAGCGGGGGTCCGGCCAACGTCCTGACTTTC
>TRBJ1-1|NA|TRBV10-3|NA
CAISESVYTEAFF
TGTGCCATCAGTGAGTCGGTGTACACTGAAGCTTTCTTT
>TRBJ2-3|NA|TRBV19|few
CASSQGYGYTQYF
TGTGCCAGTAGCCAGGGGTACGGGTATACGCAGTATTTT
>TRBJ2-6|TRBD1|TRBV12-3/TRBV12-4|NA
CASRLQGERVLTF
TGTGCCAGCAGATTACAGGGGGAAAGGGTCCTGACTTTC
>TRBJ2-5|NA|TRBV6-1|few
CASSEGPHPRGTQYF
TGTGCCAGCAGTGAAGGCCCACATCCCAGGGGAACCCAGTACTTC
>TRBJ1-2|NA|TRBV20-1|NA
CSARPGLTGGYTF
TGCAGTGCTAGACCCGGACTAACGGGTGGCTACACCTTC
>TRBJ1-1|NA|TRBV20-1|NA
CSARDLAGELGNTEAFF
TGCAGTGCTAGAGATCTCGCAGGGGAGTTGGGGAACACTGAAGCTTTCTTT
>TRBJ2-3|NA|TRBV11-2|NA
CASSLGSDTQYF
TGTGCCAGCAGCTTAGGGTCCGATACGCAGTATTTT
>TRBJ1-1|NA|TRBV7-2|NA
CASSRFTEAFF
TGTGCCAGCAGCCGATTCACTGAAGCTTTCTTT
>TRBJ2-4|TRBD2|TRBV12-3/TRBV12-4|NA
CASSPGTSGNIQYF
TGTGCCAGCAGTCCCGGGACTAGCGGAAACATTCAGTACTTC
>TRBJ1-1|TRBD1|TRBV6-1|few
CASSRKTGGYSEAFF
TGTGCCAGCAGTAGAAAGACAGGGGGCTATTCTGAAGCTTTCTTT
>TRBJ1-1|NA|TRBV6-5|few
CASSFPGMDTEAFF
TGTGCCAGCAGTTTCCCCGGGATGGACACTGAAGCTTTCTTT
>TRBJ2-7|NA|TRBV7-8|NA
CASSLVEGVYEQYF
TGTGCCAGCAGCTTAGTCGAAGGAGTCTACGAGCAGTACTTC
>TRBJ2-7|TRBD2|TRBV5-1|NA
CASSLGPGLGIYEQYF
TGCGCCAGCAGCTTGGGGCCGGGACTAGGTATCTACGAGCAGTACTTC
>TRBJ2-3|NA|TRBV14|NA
CASSQSDTQYF
TGTGCCAGCAGCCAGTCAGATACGCAGTATTTT
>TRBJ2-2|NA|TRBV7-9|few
CASSQQGTGELFF
TGTGCCAGCAGCCAACAGGGCACCGGGGAGCTGTTTTTT
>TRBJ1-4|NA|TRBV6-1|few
CASSRHPGEKLFF
TGTGCCAGCAGTAGACACCCAGGCGAAAAACTGTTTTTT
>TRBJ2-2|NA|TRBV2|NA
CASSEGRQGGGTGELFF
TGTGCCAGCAGTGAAGGAAGACAGGGAGGAGGCACCGGGGAGCTGTTTTTT
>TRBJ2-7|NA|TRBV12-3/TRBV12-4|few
CASSMQGRSYEQYF
TGTGCCAGCAGTATGCAGGGTAGGTCCTACGAGCAGTACTTC
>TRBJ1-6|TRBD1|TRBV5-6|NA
CASSLAARGRGDSPLHF
TGTGCCAGCAGCTTGGCCGCAAGGGGGCGTGGGGATTCACCCCTCCACTTT
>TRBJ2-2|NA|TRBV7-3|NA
CASSRSNTGELFF
TGTGCCAGCAGCAGGTCGAACACCGGGGAGCTGTTTTTT
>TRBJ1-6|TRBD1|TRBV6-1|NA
CASSEQADRGNSPLHF
TGTGCCAGCAGTGAACAGGCGGACAGGGGAAATTCACCCCTCCACTTT
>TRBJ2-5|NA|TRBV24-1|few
CATSATGPRETQYF
TGTGCCACCAGTGCTACAGGGCCTCGGGAGACCCAGTACTTC
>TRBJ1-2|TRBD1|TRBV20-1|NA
CSARWGQYGYTF
TGCAGTGCTAGGTGGGGACAGTATGGCTACACCTTC
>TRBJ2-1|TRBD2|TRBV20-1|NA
CSARDLLAGSNEQFF
TGCAGTGCTAGAGATTTACTAGCGGGAAGCAATGAGCAGTTCTTC
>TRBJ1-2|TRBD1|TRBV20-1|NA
CSAPRPPGTGRGYTF
TGCAGTGCCCCCCGGCCTCCCGGGACAGGGAGAGGCTACACCTTC
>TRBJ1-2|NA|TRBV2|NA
CASSGANYGYTF
TGTGCCAGCAGTGGAGCTAACTATGGCTACACCTTC
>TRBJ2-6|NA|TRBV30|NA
CAWSAPQGRPGANVLTF
TGTGCCTGGAGTGCACCCCAGGGGAGACCTGGGGCCAACGTCCTGACTTTC
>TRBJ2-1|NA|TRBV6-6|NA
CASSYGAGSYNEQFF
TGTGCCAGCAGTTACGGGGCGGGGTCCTACAATGAGCAGTTCTTC
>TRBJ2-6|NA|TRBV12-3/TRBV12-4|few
CASKWGLISGANVLTF
TGTGCCAGCAAGTGGGGATTAATCTCTGGGGCCAACGTCCTGACTTTC
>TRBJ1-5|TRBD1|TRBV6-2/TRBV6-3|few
CASSYSGGAQPQHF
TGTGCCAGCAGTTACTCAGGGGGCGCTCAGCCCCAGCATTTT
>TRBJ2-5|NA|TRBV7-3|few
CASSFRGPQETQYF
TGTGCCAGCAGCTTTAGGGGACCCCAAGAGACCCAGTACTTC
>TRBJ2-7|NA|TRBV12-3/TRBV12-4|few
CASSRTNEQYF
TGTGCCAGCAGTCGGACTAACGAGCAGTACTTC
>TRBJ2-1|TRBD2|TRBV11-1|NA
CASSLKGTRTSGRVIDNEQFF
TGTGCCAGCAGCTTAAAAGGGACAAGGACTAGCGGGAGGGTAATCGACAATGAGCAGTTCTTC
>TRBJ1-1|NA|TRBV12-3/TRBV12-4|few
CASSLLYGMNTEAFF
TGTGCCAGCAGCTTGTTGTACGGAATGAACACTGAAGCTTTCTTT
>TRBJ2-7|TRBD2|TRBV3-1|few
CASSRLAGDYEQYF
TGTGCCAGCAGCCGACTAGCGGGAGACTACGAGCAGTACTTC
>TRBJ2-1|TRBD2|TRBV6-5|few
CASSYSIREGEQFF
TGTGCCAGCAGTTACTCGATCCGGGAGGGTGAGCAGTTCTTC
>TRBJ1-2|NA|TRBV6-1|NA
CASKWGVGGYTF
TGTGCCAGCAAGTGGGGGGTAGGTGGCTACACCTTC
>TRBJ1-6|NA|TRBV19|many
CASSISRSPLHF
TGTGCCAGTAGTATTTCTCGATCACCCCTCCACTTT
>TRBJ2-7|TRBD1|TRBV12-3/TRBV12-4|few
CASATGGADEQYF
TGTGCCAGCGCGACAGGGGGCGCCGACGAGCAGTACTTC
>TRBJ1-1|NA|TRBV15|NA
CATSRGGWENTEAFF
TGTGCCACCAGCAGAGGAGGATGGGAGAACACTGAAGCTTTCTTT
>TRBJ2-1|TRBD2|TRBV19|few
CASRVGLDGEQFF
TGTGCCAGTAGGGTAGGACTAGATGGTGAGCAGTTCTTC
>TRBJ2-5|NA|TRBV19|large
CASSIAIKETQYF
TGTGCCAGTAGTATAGCCATAAAAGAGACCCAGTACTTC
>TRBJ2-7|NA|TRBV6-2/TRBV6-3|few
CASSYPIWKRYEQYF
TGTGCCAGCAGTTACCCAATTTGGAAGCGCTACGAGCAGTACTTC
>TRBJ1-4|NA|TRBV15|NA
CATSATFLGASEKLFF
TGTGCCACCAGCGCTACGTTTTTGGGGGCGAGTGAAAAACTGTTTTTT
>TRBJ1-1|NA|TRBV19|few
CASRRGAGIIAEAFF
TGTGCCAGTAGAAGGGGCGCGGGGATTATTGCTGAAGCTTTCTTT
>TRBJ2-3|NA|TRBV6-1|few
CASSVENTDTQYF
TGTGCCAGCAGTGTGGAGAACACAGATACGCAGTATTTT
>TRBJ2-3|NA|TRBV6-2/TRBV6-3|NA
CASSTRDRSTDTQYF
TGTGCCAGCAGCACCCGGGACCGGAGCACAGATACGCAGTATTTT
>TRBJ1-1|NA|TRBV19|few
CASSFLTGEAFF
TGTGCCAGTAGTTTTTTAACAGGGGAAGCTTTCTTT
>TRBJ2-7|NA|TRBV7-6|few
CASSFVGGEQYF
TGTGCCAGCAGCTTCGTGGGGGGCGAGCAGTACTTC
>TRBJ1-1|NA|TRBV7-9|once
CASSLQGLNTEAFF
TGTGCCAGCAGCTTACAGGGCTTGAACACTGAAGCTTTCTTT